This T cell receptor (beta chain) stems from a study of blood T cells in healthy people across ages. After removal of 3 bases from V and 8 bases from J, the junction contained 9 bases not matched to a gene. The CDR3 spans 15 residues. Looked up from germline, CDR1 is MNHEY and CDR2 is SVGAGI. A second about 6 to 11 cycle PCR used barcoded and J-beta primers. Via MiXCR, TCRdb re-called the 5' RACE reads, giving one row per CDR3 protein. The sample shows around 1,900,000 distinct CDR3 sequences, roughly two fifths of them seen only once. This rearrangement joins TRBV6-5 to TRBJ2-1; 8 positions match TRBD1. This sequence was found in a human donor in good health. Sequencing was carried out using blood. CDR3 DNA sequence: TGTGCCAGCAGTTATAGGACAGGGAGTGGGCATGAGCAGTTCTTC. Translating gives CASSYRTGSGHEQFF.